This T cell receptor (beta chain) originates from a study of CD8 T cells in ankylosing spondylitis. Study-wide results and limits: A TCR beta motif of 7 to 9 highly homologous variants seemed to mark ankylosing spondylitis blood.

This clonotype was counted only a few times. No antigen is known for it. TCRdb reprocessed the 5' RACE reads with MiXCR, giving one entry per CDR3 protein. The top ten hold about 1% of the sample, which has 400,000 or so distinct CDR3 sequences, 25% to 30% seen once. Germline CDR1 SGHRS, CDR2 YFSETQ. V lost 4 bases to trimming and J lost 8 bases, with 18 bases between them. This CDR3 comprises 15 residues. The chain recombines TRBV5-1 with TRBJ1-4; the D gene is possibly TRBD1 (5 bases). Input material: blood, either unsorted or a sorted T cell fraction (not recorded which). This TCR was sampled from a male donor with ankylosing spondylitis. The CDR3, as DNA: TGCGCCAGCAGCCGCCGGGACCGGGGGGAAGAAAAACTGTTTTTT. The encoded protein is CASSRRDRGEEKLFF. Looking up the rest from reference TRBV5-1 and TRBJ1-4 gives the full variable domain: KAGVTQTPRYLIKTRGQQVTLSCSPISGHRSVSWYQQTPGQGLQFLFEYFSETQRNKGNFPGRFSGRQFSNSRSEMNVSTLELGDSALYLCASSRRDRGEEKLFFGSGTQLSVL.